Following are 32 T cell receptor beta chains from one sample sequenced in a study of blood T cell repertoires in COVID-19. Measured with immunoSEQ multiplex PCR; TCRdb has only the in-frame clones, and not every one. Counted here are a few hundred thousand clones, about nine tenths occurring once; the ten biggest clones make up 1.5% to 2%. Material: peripheral blood. The receptors originated from a man between 65 and 79 years old with acute or convalescent COVID-19.

The chain combines TRBV7-2 with TRBJ1-1, with 8 bases matching TRBD1. The CDR3 has 16 residues. Germline V gives CDR1 SGHTA, CDR2 FQGNSA. J was trimmed by 1 base and V by 2 bases; bases with no gene match: 6. This CDR3 is CASSLWQGARNTEAFF. The CDR3 DNA is TGTGCCAGCAGCTTATGGCAGGGGGCGCGGAACACTGAAGCTTTCTTT.

J is TRBJ2-7 and V is TRBV11-2, with 10 bases that match TRBD2. The CDR3 totals 15 residues. Germline V gene data show CDR1 as SGHAT and CDR2 as FQNNGV. V dropped 5 bases and J dropped 2; count of bases not matched to a gene: 6. The CDR3 DNA sequence: TGTGCCAGCAGCCCACGGACTAGCGGAGCCTACGAGCAGTACTTC. It is translated as CASSPRTSGAYEQYF.

V usage is TRBV19 and J usage is TRBJ2-1; D unresolved. The CDR3 covers 15 residues. Germline CDR1 is LNHDA and CDR2 is SQIVND (reference sequence). V was trimmed by 10 bases and J by 5 bases, leaving 21 bases between them. The CDR3 loop reads CATQRLRGTNNEQFF. The CDR3 DNA reads as TGTGCCACTCAAAGGCTCCGCGGAACTAACAATGAGCAGTTCTTC.

This chain connects TRBV6-5 to TRBJ2-7; 7 bases map to TRBD1. The CDR3 extends over 14 amino acids. V trimming: 6 bases; J trimming: 2 bases; junction bases outside the gene matches: 7. CDR1 is MNHEY, CDR2 SVGAGI, per germline. CDR3 in DNA: TGTGCCAGCAGCCGGGGACAGCCTACCTACGAGCAGTACTTC. Translation: CASSRGQPTYEQYF.

The genes are TRBV3-1 (or the pseudogene TRBV3-2) and TRBJ1-3; 7 nucleotides align to TRBD1. This CDR3 has 15 amino acids. The J segment lost 4 bases and the V segment lost 4 bases, leaving 7 bases of the junction unmatched. Germline V gene lookup returns CDR1 LGHDT and CDR2 YNNKEL (reference sequence). The CDR3 is CASSLQTGSGNTIYF. The CDR3 DNA reads as TGTGCCAGCAGCCTTCAGACAGGGTCCGGAAACACCATATATTTT.

The chain combines TRBV5-1 with TRBJ1-1, with 10 bases lining up with TRBD1. Germline values: CDR1 SGHRS, CDR2 YFSETQ. The CDR3 contains 15 residues. J was trimmed by 4 bases and V by 4 bases; bases with no gene match: 7. The CDR3 DNA is TGCGCCAGCAGCAGAGGGACAGGGGCTTTCACTGAAGCTTTCTTT. Translated, it gives CASSRGTGAFTEAFF.

Concerning this clone: Other nucleotide sequences from this sample produce the same CDR3. V gene TRBV7-2 combines with J gene TRBJ1-5; 7 bases are shared with TRBD1. Germline CDR1 and CDR2: SGHTA and FQGNSA. This CDR3 has 13 amino acids. Germline trimming cut 1 base from V and 7 bases from J; bases unmatched to any gene: 1. DNA for the CDR3: TGTGCCAGCAGCTTAGGACAGGGACAGCCCCAGCATTTT. Protein: CASSLGQGQPQHF.

The chain carries TRBV19 and TRBJ1-5; 9 bases align to TRBD1. With 4 bases clipped from V and 6 bases from J, the junction kept 10 bases outside the gene matches. CDR3 length: 16 amino acids. Germline V lookup: CDR1 LNHDA, CDR2 SQIVND (reference sequence). In DNA, the CDR3 is TGTGCCAGTAGTACTGGGTGGACAGGGGTGGGTCAGCCCCAGCATTTT. It translates to CASSTGWTGVGQPQHF.

The chain has TRBV13 and TRBJ2-5, with TRBD2 matching over 9 bases. The germline CDR1 and CDR2 sequences are PRHDT and FYEKMQ (reference sequence). V lost 4 bases and J lost 5; bases outside the gene matches: 14. This CDR3 contains 17 residues. CDR3 sequence: CASSSRRSVAGDETQYF. The CDR3 DNA reads as TGTGCCAGCAGCTCCCGCAGATCGGTAGCGGGAGACGAGACCCAGTACTTC.

J is TRBJ1-4 and V is TRBV6-5; 8 bases align to TRBD1. The germline gives CDR1 MNHEY, CDR2 SVGAGI. V was pared by 7 bases and J by 7 bases, with 11 bases of the junction left unmatched. The CDR3 length is 15 residues. This CDR3 reads CASNPQGARAEKLFF. The CDR3, as DNA: TGTGCCAGCAATCCCCAGGGGGCGCGGGCTGAAAAACTGTTTTTT.

V gene TRBV4-3 combines with J gene TRBJ1-4; D may be TRBD1 (6 bases). The CDR3 extends over 15 amino acids. Germline CDR1 LGHNA, CDR2 YSLEER. With 0 bases removed from V and 6 bases from J, the gap between germline ends came to 11 bases. This CDR3 is CASSQEGAKDEKLFF. DNA of the CDR3: TGCGCCAGCAGCCAAGAGGGGGCGAAGGATGAAAAACTGTTTTTT.

The V call is TRBV5-1, the J call TRBJ2-7; 10 nucleotides match TRBD2. The length of the CDR3 is 14 residues. Germline CDR1 and CDR2: SGHRS and YFSETQ. V shed 4 bases, J shed 4 bases, and the junction held 5 bases outside the gene matches. CDR3 sequence (DNA): TGCGCCAGCAGCCCAACTAGCGGGACGTACGAGCAGTACTTC. It codes for CASSPTSGTYEQYF.

The rearrangement joins TRBV19 to TRBJ1-5; D unresolved. Per the germline V gene, CDR1 is LNHDA and CDR2 is SQIVND (reference sequence). This CDR3 has 12 amino acids. V lost 1 base, J lost 7 bases, and 5 bases lay in between. This CDR3 is CASSIGSQPQHF. CDR3 DNA sequence: TGTGCCAGTAGTATAGGAAGCCAGCCCCAGCATTTT.

This rearrangement joins TRBV19 to TRBJ2-3, with 10 nucleotides matching TRBD2. V lost 0 bases, J lost 2 bases, and 8 bases stayed unmatched. The CDR3 loop spans 18 amino acids. CDR1 and CDR2 from the germline V gene are LNHDA and SQIVND (reference sequence). The CDR3 coding sequence is TGTGCCAGTAGTATAGATCCTCAGCGGGAGGGTTTCACAGATACGCAGTATTTT. This gives the protein CASSIDPQREGFTDTQYF.

The chain has TRBV4-1 and TRBJ1-6, with D hard to call. The CDR3 runs 16 residues. From germline, CDR1 is MGHRA and CDR2 YSYEKL. V lost 3 bases, J lost 5 bases, and 14 bases lay in between. The CDR3 region has the DNA TGCGCCAGCAGCCAGACTGGCCTTATTGATAATTCACCCCTCCACTTT. The encoded protein is CASSQTGLIDNSPLHF.

The chain combines TRBV27 with TRBJ2-3, with a tentative D call TRBD2 (5 bases). V dropped 6 bases and J dropped 1 base, with 20 bases sitting between them. The CDR3 sequence is 17 residues long. Germline-derived CDR1 and CDR2 are MNHEY and SMNVEV (reference sequence). This chain's CDR3 is CASSPGVRARGTDTQYF. CDR3 nucleotides: TGTGCCAGCAGCCCCGGGGTACGGGCTCGCGGCACAGATACGCAGTATTTT.

In its sample, this clone was seen once. The chain uses TRBV19 and TRBJ2-1; 8 bases agree with TRBD2. This CDR3 is 15 amino acids long. The ends lost 8 bases at V and 7 bases at J; junction bases unmatched: 13. CDR1 is LNHDA, CDR2 SQIVND, per germline (reference sequence). This CDR3 is CASAFTGGVGNEQFF. CDR3 DNA: TGTGCCAGTGCTTTTACGGGAGGGGTAGGTAATGAGCAGTTCTTC. The entire variable domain, with the rest obtained from reference TRBV19 and TRBJ2-1, is as follows: DGGITQSPKYLFRKEGQNVTLSCEQNLNHDAMYWYRQDPGQGLRLIYYSQIVNDFQKGDIAEGYSVSREKKESFPLTVTSAQKNPTAFYLCASAFTGGVGNEQFFGPGTRLTVL.

This clone was seen a single time. The CDR3 here is CASSSYDRGSYEQYF. The CDR3 DNA reads TGTGCCAGCAGCTCGTACGACAGGGGCAGCTACGAGCAGTACTTC. This chain joins TRBV5-6 and TRBJ2-7; 8 nucleotides agree with TRBD1. J gave up 3 bases and V 3 bases, and 8 bases lay outside the gene matches. Germline CDR1 and CDR2: SGHDT and YYEEEE. The CDR3 is 15 amino acids.

The V gene is TRBV19, the J gene TRBJ2-1; 9 positions agree with TRBD2. Per the germline V gene, CDR1 is LNHDA and CDR2 is SQIVND (reference sequence). The CDR3 loop spans 15 amino acids. Trimming cost V 10 bases and J 6 bases; bases outside gene matches: 13. In nucleotides, the CDR3 is TGTGCCACCACCTCCGGGGGTAGCGGGAGCAATGAGCAGTTCTTC. Encoded protein: CATTSGGSGSNEQFF. The full variable domain, rest sourced from reference TRBV19 and TRBJ2-1, is DGGITQSPKYLFRKEGQNVTLSCEQNLNHDAMYWYRQDPGQGLRLIYYSQIVNDFQKGDIAEGYSVSREKKESFPLTVTSAQKNPTAFYLCATTSGGSGSNEQFFGPGTRLTVL.

Notes on this clone: Other DNA sequences from this sample encode an identical CDR3 as well. The chain couples TRBV7-2 to TRBJ2-5; D uncertain. This CDR3 is 13 amino acids long. CDR1 and CDR2 from the germline V gene are SGHTA and FQGNSA. The V gene lost 1 base and the J gene lost 2 bases, with 5 bases spanning the gap. CDR3 amino acids: CASSLGQQETQYF. In DNA form, the CDR3 reads TGTGCCAGCAGCTTAGGTCAGCAAGAGACCCAGTACTTC.

The chain joins TRBV7-9 to TRBJ1-1; D gene unclear. The V gene lost 3 bases and the J gene lost 6 bases, with 11 bases spanning the gap. In germline, CDR1 is SEHNR, CDR2 FQNEAQ (reference sequence). CDR3 size: 13 residues. CDR3 nucleotides: TGTGCCAGCAGCTTGGAGGCGACCGCTGAAGCTTTCTTT. This gives the protein CASSLEATAEAFF.

The chain links TRBV28 to TRBJ1-3, with D perhaps matching TRBD1 (6 bases). Trimming stripped 7 bases from V and 0 bases from J, with 16 bases between. Per the germline V gene, CDR1 is MDHEN and CDR2 is SYDVKM. The CDR3 covers 16 residues. The CDR3 spells CASIPAGGPSGNTIYF. The CDR3 DNA is TGTGCCAGCATTCCGGCGGGGGGCCCCTCTGGAAACACCATATATTTT.

The CDR3: CASSPRYPEAFF. CDR3 nucleotide sequence: TGTGCCAGTAGTCCCCGGTACCCTGAAGCTTTCTTT. The V gene is TRBV19, the J gene TRBJ1-1, with D hard to call. The CDR3 is 12 residues long. The germline V and J ends were trimmed by 5 bases and 6 bases, with 10 bases remaining between them. CDR1 is LNHDA and CDR2 is SQIVND in the germline V gene (reference sequence).

This rearrangement joins TRBV19 to TRBJ2-7, with 7 bases lining up with TRBD1. Germline V gene sequence: CDR1 LNHDA, CDR2 SQIVND (reference sequence). CDR3 length: 15 amino acids. Germline trimming cut 10 bases from V and 5 bases from J; bases unmatched to any gene: 17. The CDR3 loop is CATRDSTYASNEQYF. The CDR3 DNA follows: TGTGCCACCCGGGACAGTACATATGCAAGTAACGAGCAGTACTTC.

The V gene is TRBV27, the J gene TRBJ2-5; D is perhaps TRBD2 (7 bases). The CDR3 is 13 residues long. Germline CDR1 is MNHEY and CDR2 is SMNVEV (reference sequence). Trimming removed 5 bases from V and 4 bases from J, with 11 bases in between. As DNA, the CDR3 is TGTGCCAGCAGTCCAGGGGAGGGAGAGACCCAGTACTTC. Translating gives CASSPGEGETQYF.

The gene calls are TRBV5-1 and TRBJ2-3, with D maybe TRBD2 (5 bases). The CDR3 covers 16 residues. From germline, CDR1 is SGHRS and CDR2 YFSETQ. V was pared by 2 bases and J by 0 bases, with 13 bases between. The CDR3 reads CASSFGSRESTDTQYF. In DNA, the CDR3 is TGCGCCAGCAGCTTTGGATCGAGGGAAAGCACAGATACGCAGTATTTT.

The chain links TRBV19 to TRBJ1-5, with TRBD1 matching 7 bases. Germline trimming cut 3 bases from V and 2 bases from J; bases unmatched to any gene: 7. This CDR3 region has 16 residues. Germline CDR1 reads LNHDA; CDR2 reads SQIVND (reference sequence). This CDR3 is CASSISQGGGNQPQHF. The DNA of the CDR3 is TGTGCCAGTAGTATTAGCCAGGGGGGCGGCAATCAGCCCCAGCATTTT.

The V call is TRBV29-1, the J call TRBJ1-1; 7 bases match TRBD1. The germline gives CDR1 SQVTM, CDR2 ANQGSEA. This CDR3 is built from 14 residues. Germline trimming cut 7 bases from V and 4 bases from J; bases unmatched to any gene: 12. The CDR3: CSGARQGTGTEAFF. CDR3 bases: TGCAGCGGGGCCAGACAGGGAACGGGCACTGAAGCTTTCTTT. The full variable domain, with the rest looked up from reference TRBV29-1 and TRBJ1-1, is SAVISQKPSRDICQRGTSLTIQCQVDSQVTMMFWYRQQPGQSLTLIATANQGSEATYESGFVIDKFPISRPNLTFSTLTVSNMSPEDSSIYLCSGARQGTGTEAFFGQGTRLTVV.

The J gene is TRBJ2-7, the V gene TRBV18; 8 bases line up with TRBD1. Per the germline V gene, CDR1 is KGHSH and CDR2 is LQKENI. Trimming at V came to 5 bases and at J to 4 bases, leaving 10 bases not matched to a gene. The CDR3 extends over 15 amino acids. The CDR3 DNA reads TGTGCCAGCTCATCCCTTTCGACAGGGGAGTACGAGCAGTACTTC. It translates to CASSSLSTGEYEQYF.

The chain joins TRBV11-2 to TRBJ1-1; D is uncertain. This CDR3 has 12 residues. The V end lost 5 bases, the J end lost 5 bases, and 9 bases lay between the germline ends. CDR1 and CDR2 from the germline V gene are SGHAT and FQNNGV. CDR3 nucleotides: TGTGCCAGCAGCCGGGAGAGTACTGAAGCTTTCTTT. Translated: CASSRESTEAFF.

V and J are TRBV6-5 and TRBJ2-7; D possibly corresponds to TRBD2 (6 bases). Germline V lookup: CDR1 MNHEY, CDR2 SVGAGI. The CDR3 extends over 13 amino acids. Trimming stripped 6 bases from V and 0 bases from J, with 9 bases between. The CDR3 coding sequence is TGTGCCAGCAGGGGACTGAGCTCCTACGAGCAGTACTTC. Its translation is CASRGLSSYEQYF.

The chain combines TRBV3-1 (or the pseudogene TRBV3-2) with TRBJ1-5, with a tentative D call TRBD1 (6 bases). In germline, CDR1 is LGHDT, CDR2 YNNKEL (reference sequence). The CDR3 has 18 amino acids. Deletions cut 0 bases from V and 4 bases from J, with 19 bases between. For the CDR3, the DNA is TGTGCCAGCAGCCAAGATAGGGACCTACAGGGTAGGAATCAGCCCCAGCATTTT. This codes for CASSQDRDLQGRNQPQHF.